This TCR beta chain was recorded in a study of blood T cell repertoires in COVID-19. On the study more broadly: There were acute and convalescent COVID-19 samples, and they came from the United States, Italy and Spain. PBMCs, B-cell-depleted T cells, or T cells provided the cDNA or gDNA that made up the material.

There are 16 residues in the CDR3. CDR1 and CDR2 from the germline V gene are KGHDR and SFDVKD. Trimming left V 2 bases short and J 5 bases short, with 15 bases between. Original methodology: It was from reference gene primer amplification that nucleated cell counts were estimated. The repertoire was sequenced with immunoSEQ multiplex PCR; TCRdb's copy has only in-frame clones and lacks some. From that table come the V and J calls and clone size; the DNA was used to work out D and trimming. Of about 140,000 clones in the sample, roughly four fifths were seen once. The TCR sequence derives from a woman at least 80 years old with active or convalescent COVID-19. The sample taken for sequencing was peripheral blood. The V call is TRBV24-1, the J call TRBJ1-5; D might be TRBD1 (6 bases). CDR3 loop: CATSDSAGAPYQPQHF. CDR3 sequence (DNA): TGTGCCACCAGTGATTCTGCAGGGGCGCCTTATCAGCCCCAGCATTTT.